The present T cell receptor (beta chain) was sequenced within a study of blood T cell dynamics during melanoma immunotherapy. Clones were read by immunoSEQ multiplex PCR, and TCRdb kept only the in-frame ones, dropping some. Of approximately 7,000 clones in the sample, roughly 84% were seen once. V gave up 8 bases and J gave up 4 bases, with 9 bases separating them. CDR3 length: 12 residues. Germline V gene sequence: CDR1 MNHNY, CDR2 SVGAGI (reference sequence). Described time point: week 3, after first cycle of checkpoint inhibitor. The sequencing here drew on blood, taken from a patient treated with checkpoint blockade. The V gene is TRBV6-6, the J gene TRBJ1-5, with a tentative D call TRBD1 (5 bases). The TCR was taken from a human donor with melanoma. Some clones in this sample may be carry-over from other donors' samples. The CDR3 DNA reads as TGTGCCAGCCCCAGGGATAATCAGCCCCAGCATTTT. It codes for CASPRDNQPQHF.